This T cell receptor beta chain was found in a study of monozygotic twins with cystic fibrosis (dated by TCRdb to about 2021). Study-wide context: Barcoded libraries were prepared with about 16 PCR cycles from around 3 micrograms of fragmented DNA. Data for three of the twin pairs had previously been reported in another context. The cohort included ten female and six male twin pairs, mostly children and adolescents, aged about 2.0 to 36.4 years with a median of approximately 8.2 years. Twins were ranked among 1,060 cohort participants for weight-for-height and FEVPerc (FEV1 disease centile) at the day of blood sampling. TCR beta repertoires were compared within and between 16 monozygotic twin pairs with cystic fibrosis so that genetic influence on V and J gene usage could be assessed.

The twin pairs came from the European Cystic Fibrosis Twin and Sibling Study Cohort, which recruited patients from 150 to 200 CF clinics across 14 European countries. Zygosity and CFTR genotype were confirmed in-house, and zygosity was tested by multiplex PCR of nine short tandem repeat loci. Peripheral blood was taken from each twin, and clinical parameters were recorded on the day of blood sampling. Phenol/chloroform extraction was used to isolate genomic DNA from peripheral blood cells, and the DNA was then kept in TE buffer at 4 degrees C. Note on this clone: What antigen it recognizes has not been identified. No qualities accompany the bases; no much larger clone lies one base away.

The study at large found these results: Simpson clonality tended to be low (median around 0.0095), which suggests a naive-dominated repertoire, although clonality was higher in the most severely affected patients. Only a small cohort was studied, and no association of shared CDR3 numbers with age, concordance or disease severity was found. Significantly higher nucleotide-identical clonotype sharing was observed within monozygotic CF twin pairs than between unrelated CF individuals (P = 0.000026, Mann-Whitney). V gene usage was most similar to the co-twin in 13 of 16 pairs, and J usage was most similar to the co-twin in 8 of 16 pairs, which suggests genetic constraints.

TCR beta CDR3 regions were amplified by multiplex PCR using the immunoSEQ immune profiling system, following the manufacturer's instructions. An Illumina NextSeq system was used to carry out the sequencing. As for the original processing: The immunoSEQ Analyzer platform handled processing of the sequence data, and clonality was calculated by taking the square root of Simpson's index of productive rearrangements. V and J usage similarity was measured by Jensen-Shannon distance, and CDR3 generation probabilities were computed with OLGA. Shared CDR3 sequences were searched against the immuneACCESS database (August 2020) and VDJdb (December 2020). TCRdb took this table from immuneACCESS and kept in-frame rearrangements with V and J called. Such tables lack part of the clones; where checked against another copy, unresolved V genes explain under half of the gap, and the rest is unexplained. D and trimming were read from the DNA, whereas the V and J calls and clone size are those reported in that table. In this sample the table shows 15,000 or so clones, over 75% of which occur a single time. The top ten clonotypes cover 0.65% to 0.9% of the sample.

The CDR3, from cysteine to phenylalanine, totals 14 residues. Left in the record is the CDR3 DNA by itself, 42 bases read in frame from the first base. The junction shows trimming of 7 bases on V and 2 bases on J, and the gene matches do not reach 10 bases of it. The CDR1 and CDR2 encoded by the germline V gene are SQVTM and ANQGSEA. The source material was blood. The sequence was collected from a boy under 18 with cystic fibrosis. The V and J segments used are TRBV29-1 and TRBJ1-2; 7 bases in the middle match TRBD1. In nucleotides, the sequence is TGCAGCGCCGGAGGGGCAGGGGGGAACTATGGCTACACCTTC. Its translation is CSAGGAGGNYGYTF.